A selection of T cell receptor beta chains follows, all from one sample in a study of technical replicates of blood from a handful of donors. Profiling relied on immunoSEQ multiplex PCR, and the TCRdb table lists in-frame clones only, not all of them. Counted here are some 90,000 clones, around 96% occurring once; the ten biggest clones make up around 0.3%. The sample taken for sequencing was T cells isolated from PBMCs. These receptors were taken from a human donor in good health. The CDR3 runs from the conserved cysteine through the conserved F or W. A D gene is named only where the DNA matches it firmly. The size field is filled for only some rows; it gives once, few, many or a size class.

D	V	size	J	DNA	CDR3
TRBD2	TRBV13	once	TRBJ2-1	TGTGCCAGCAGCTTCGAGCGGGGGACCCTACATGAGCAGTTCTTC	CASSFERGTLHEQFF
TRBD1	TRBV6-6	.	TRBJ1-2	TGTGCCAACCATCCCGGGACAGACGTAAACTATGGCTACACCTTC	CANHPGTDVNYGYTF
.	TRBV7-3	.	TRBJ2-5	TGTGCCAGCAGCTTAGATTCGTCAGTACAAGAGACCCAGTACTTC	CASSLDSSVQETQYF
.	TRBV4-2	.	TRBJ2-7	TGTGCCAGCAGCCAAGATCCGGGGGGCGACGAGCAGTACTTC	CASSQDPGGDEQYF
TRBD2	TRBV15	.	TRBJ2-5	TGTGCCACCAGCAGATCAGCGGGAGTGAGTGAGACCCAGTACTTC	CATSRSAGVSETQYF
TRBD1	TRBV11-3	.	TRBJ2-7	TGTGCCAGCAGCATTCCGGGACAGGGGGTCTACGAGCAGTACTTC	CASSIPGQGVYEQYF
TRBD1	TRBV10-2	.	TRBJ1-1	TGCGCCAGCATGAGGGACAGGGCTATCCTCATGAACACTGAAGCTTTCTTT	CASMRDRAILMNTEAFF
.	TRBV4-1	.	TRBJ1-5	TGCGCCAGCAGCCAGGTAGGGGGTGTGAATCAGCCCCAGCATTTT	CASSQVGGVNQPQHF
.	TRBV10-3	.	TRBJ2-3	TGTGCCATCCTACGATCCCTAGCGACAGACACAGATACGCAGTATTTT	CAILRSLATDTDTQYF
.	TRBV20-1	.	TRBJ2-7	TGCAGTGCTAGTGCATTGAGCGAGCAGTACTTC	CSASALSEQYF
.	TRBV5-6	.	TRBJ2-7	TGTGCCAGCAGCGAAACTTTCTCCGGGGACGAGCAGTACTTC	CASSETFSGDEQYF
TRBD2	TRBV28	.	TRBJ2-2	TGTGCCAGCAGTTTACCAGCGGGAGATAAGGACGGGGAGCTGTTTTTT	CASSLPAGDKDGELFF
.	TRBV10-3	.	TRBJ2-7	TGTGCCATCAGTGAGTCGAGTTTCCGGGACTGCGAGCAGTACTTC	CAISESSFRDCEQYF
TRBD2	TRBV6-5	.	TRBJ2-2	TGTGCCAGCAGTTATAACTTGCGGGAGTTACCGGGGGAGCTGTTTTTT	CASSYNLRELPGELFF
TRBD1	TRBV7-9	.	TRBJ1-2	TGTGCCAGCAGCTTAGTAGAGGGGGCCTGGGGCTACACCTTC	CASSLVEGAWGYTF
.	TRBV10-3	.	TRBJ1-1	TGTGACCAGGGGCCTGAAGCTTTCTTT	CDQGPEAFF
TRBD2	TRBV19	few	TRBJ2-3	TGTGCCAGTAGTCGGAGGGGGACTAGCGGGAGTTCTAGCACAGATACGCAGTATTTT	CASSRRGTSGSSSTDTQYF
TRBD1	TRBV15	.	TRBJ2-7	TGTGCCACCAGCTTCCGGACAGGTTACGAGCAGTACTTC	CATSFRTGYEQYF
.	TRBV6-6	.	TRBJ2-3	TGTGCCAGCAGTTATGGCGGGACCACAGATACGCAGTATTTT	CASSYGGTTDTQYF
TRBD1	TRBV6-6	.	TRBJ1-2	TGTGCCAGCAGTAATGAAGGGGGCTTCGGTGGCTACACCTTC	CASSNEGGFGGYTF
TRBD2	TRBV5-1	.	TRBJ2-7	TGCGCCAGCAGCTTCTCGCGGGAGGTGGACGAGCAGTACTTC	CASSFSREVDEQYF
.	TRBV7-2	.	TRBJ2-3	TGTGCCAGCAGCTTAAGAGGAGGCGGCACAGATACGCAGTATTTT	CASSLRGGGTDTQYF
.	TRBV5-5	.	TRBJ1-5	TGTGCCAGCAGGGCACAGGGCCCAAGTAGCAATCAGCCCCAGCATTTT	CASRAQGPSSNQPQHF
TRBD1	TRBV27	.	TRBJ2-7	TGTGCCAGCAGTACCACGACAGGGGGCTACGAGCAGTACTTC	CASSTTTGGYEQYF